The 2 T cell receptor beta chains listed next were all sequenced from one sample in a study of cytomegalovirus exposure and HLA in healthy donors. Primers: 60 Vbeta forward and 13 Jbeta reverse. The data were produced by immunoSEQ multiplex PCR, yet TCRdb's version contains in-frame clones alone and is incomplete. The sample shows 75,000 to 100,000 clones, less than 8% of them seen only once. The sequenced sample was PBMCs. These receptors were obtained from a man in his forties or fifties in good health and CMV-seronegative.

This clone came up a few times. V gene TRBV6-1 combines with J gene TRBJ2-7; TRBD1 matches at 8 bases. The J segment lost 7 bases and the V segment lost 5 bases, leaving 13 bases of the junction unmatched. Germline loops: CDR1 MNHNS, CDR2 SASEGT. CDR3 length: 15 residues. The CDR3 here is CASSPVRGLLGEQYF. The CDR3, as DNA: TGTGCCAGCAGTCCAGTCAGGGGGCTCCTCGGGGAGCAGTACTTC.

V usage is TRBV5-4 and J usage is TRBJ2-1, with 9 bases that match TRBD1. J gave up 5 bases and V 3 bases, and 3 bases lay outside the gene matches. The CDR3 runs to 14 residues. Germline V lookup: CDR1 SGHNT, CDR2 YYREEE (reference sequence). CDR3 coding DNA: TGTGCCAGCAGCTACGGGACAGGGAACAATGAGCAGTTCTTC. This codes for CASSYGTGNNEQFF.